This T cell receptor beta chain is from a study of CD8 T cells in ankylosing spondylitis. General study points: Certain motif variants had earlier been reported in reactive arthritis synovial fluid and blood. Seemingly distinctive of ankylosing spondylitis blood was a TCR beta motif formed by eight highly homologous variants. In ankylosing spondylitis patients, matched synovial fluid reportedly showed significant enrichment of disease-linked clones.

Germline CDR1 DFQATT, CDR2 SNEGSKA (reference sequence). The CDR3 runs 13 residues. The germline V and J ends were trimmed by 3 bases and 0 bases, with 8 bases remaining between them. A quantitative 5'-RACE method, one with molecular barcodes, was used to make TCR beta libraries. TCRdb independently ran MiXCR on the 5' RACE reads; one entry per CDR3 protein. The sample contains some 840,000 distinct CDR3 sequences, 10% to 15% of which appear only once. Many counts were recorded for this clonotype. Antigen unknown. This chain uses TRBV20-1 with TRBJ1-2; unclear D gene. Sequences were obtained from blood, either unsorted or a sorted T cell fraction (not recorded which). This TCR was recovered from a male donor with ankylosing spondylitis. This CDR3 is CSASFQTNYGYTF. DNA for the CDR3: TGCAGTGCTAGCTTTCAGACTAACTATGGCTACACCTTC.